The 7 T cell receptor beta chains below were found in one sample sequenced in a study of blood T cell repertoires in COVID-19 (TCRdb year 2020). Library preparation used the immunoSEQ multiplex PCR assay. As stored in TCRdb, this immuneACCESS dataset retains in-frame rearrangements with V and J assigned. A fraction of the clones does not appear; measured against another copy, unresolved V genes explain less than half of the discrepancy, and the remainder lacks a known reason. Here the sample has nearly 90,000 clones; less than 95% occur a single time. Roughly 6.3% of the sample lies in the top ten. The sequencing sample was made of peripheral blood. The receptors originated from a man aged 18-30 years with COVID-19, enrolled during active disease.

The CDR3 DNA is TGTGCCAGTAGCACCCCTGGGACTAGCGGGAGTTATGAGCAGTTCTTC. Protein: CASSTPGTSGSYEQFF. The rearrangement uses TRBV19 and TRBJ2-1, with TRBD2 matching 14 bases. Germline V CDR1 and CDR2: LNHDA, SQIVND (reference sequence). This CDR3 has 16 residues. Losses at the gene ends were 6 bases for V and 8 bases for J; bases not matched to a gene: 9.

The V gene is TRBV19, the J gene TRBJ1-2; D possibly corresponds to TRBD1 (6 bases). Trimming took off 7 bases at V and 3 bases at J, with 15 bases between the two ends. The germline CDR1 and CDR2 sequences are LNHDA and SQIVND (reference sequence). CDR3 size: 14 residues. The CDR3 DNA reads as TGTGCCAGTAACGACCTCTGGACAGACTATGGCTACACCTTC. Translating it yields CASNDLWTDYGYTF.

The J gene is TRBJ2-3, the V gene TRBV5-1; the match to TRBD1 covers 8 bases. Germline V lookup: CDR1 SGHRS, CDR2 YFSETQ. The CDR3 has 15 residues. With 4 bases clipped from V and 2 bases from J, the junction kept 6 bases outside the gene matches. The CDR3 DNA sequence: TGCGCCAGCAGCCGGACAGGGACCCTCACAGATACGCAGTATTTT. It is translated as CASSRTGTLTDTQYF.

CDR3 residues: CASSQVRGFFNEQYF. CDR3 nucleotide sequence: TGTGCCAGCAGCCAAGTTAGGGGGTTTTTTAACGAGCAGTACTTC. This chain uses TRBV14 with TRBJ2-7; the D gene is possibly TRBD1 (6 bases). From germline, CDR1 is SGHDN and CDR2 FVKESK. V was clipped by 1 base and J by 5 bases, with 15 bases between them. This CDR3 has 15 residues.

The chain recombines TRBV15 with TRBJ2-1; 13 bases agree with TRBD2. Germline-derived CDR1 and CDR2 are LNHNV and YYDKDF (reference sequence). Trimming took 7 bases from V and 7 from J; bases not matched to a gene: 7. The CDR3 length is 15 residues. CDR3 loop: CATTDGLAGVNEQFF. CDR3 coding DNA: TGTGCCACCACTGACGGACTAGCGGGAGTAAATGAGCAGTTCTTC.

The chain is built from TRBV28 and TRBJ2-3; TRBD1 aligns across 9 bases. The CDR3 runs to 14 residues. Germline values: CDR1 MDHEN, CDR2 SYDVKM. Trimming cost V 6 bases and J 6 bases; bases outside gene matches: 7. The CDR3 reads CASRTGTGPDTQYF. The CDR3 bases are TGTGCCAGCAGAACTGGGACAGGGCCTGATACGCAGTATTTT.

This clone was counted a single time. The chain carries TRBV27 and TRBJ2-7; D is uncertain. V shed 5 bases and J shed 6 bases, with 14 bases lying between them. The V gene's germline CDR1 is MNHEY and CDR2 SMNVEV (reference sequence). The CDR3 is 13 residues long. The CDR3 spells CASSEIARGEQYF. DNA for the CDR3: TGTGCCAGCAGTGAGATAGCTAGAGGCGAGCAGTACTTC.